This T cell receptor (beta chain) was sequenced during a study of response to subunit inactivated influenza vaccine. The germline gives CDR1 DFQATT, CDR2 SNEGSKA (reference sequence). CDR3 length equals 12 residues. Trimming stripped 5 bases from V and 6 bases from J, with 11 bases between. TCRdb reanalysed the RT-PCR reads using MiXCR and keeps one entry per CDR3 protein. The repertoire holds some 570,000 distinct CDR3 sequences, with approximately 11% as singletons. This sample was also put to use in a study of T cells expressing NK-cell markers. This second study notes: TCR beta cDNA was generated via 5'RACE template switching incorporating UMIs. The study drew TCR beta repertoires from sorted CD3+CD56+NKG2C+, CD3+CD56+NKG2C- and CD3+CD56-NKG2C+ T cells. It is unclear if expanded NKG2C-expressing clones target HCMV antigens.

The TCR originated in a man aged 45-65 years who received an inactivated influenza vaccine. The chain uses TRBV20-1 and TRBJ1-5, with D uncertain. This sample comprised PBMCs from blood, obtained on the day of vaccination. The CDR3 here is CSAEDGGQPQHF. DNA of the CDR3: TGCAGTGCTGAGGACGGTGGTCAGCCCCAGCATTTT.